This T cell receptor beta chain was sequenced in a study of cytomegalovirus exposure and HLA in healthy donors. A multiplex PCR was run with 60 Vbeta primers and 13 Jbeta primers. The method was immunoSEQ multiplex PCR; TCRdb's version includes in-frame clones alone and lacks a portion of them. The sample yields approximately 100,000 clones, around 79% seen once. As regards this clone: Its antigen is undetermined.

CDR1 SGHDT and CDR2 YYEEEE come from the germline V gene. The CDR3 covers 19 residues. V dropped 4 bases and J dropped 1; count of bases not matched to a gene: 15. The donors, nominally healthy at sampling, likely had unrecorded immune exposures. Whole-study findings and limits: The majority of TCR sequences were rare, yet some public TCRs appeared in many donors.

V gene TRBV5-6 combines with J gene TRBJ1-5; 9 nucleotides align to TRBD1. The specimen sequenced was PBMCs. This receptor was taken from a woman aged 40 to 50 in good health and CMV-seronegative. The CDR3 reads CASSPRTGASSGSNQPQHF. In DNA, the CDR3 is TGTGCCAGCAGCCCTCGGACAGGGGCCTCCTCGGGGAGCAATCAGCCCCAGCATTTT.